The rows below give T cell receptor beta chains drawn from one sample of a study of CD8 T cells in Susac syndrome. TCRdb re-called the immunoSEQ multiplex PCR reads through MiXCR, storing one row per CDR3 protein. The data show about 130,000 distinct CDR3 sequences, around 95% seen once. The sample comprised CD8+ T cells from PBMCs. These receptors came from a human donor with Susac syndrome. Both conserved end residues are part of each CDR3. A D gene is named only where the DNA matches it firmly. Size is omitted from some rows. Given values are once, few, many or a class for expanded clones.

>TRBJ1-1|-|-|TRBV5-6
CASSLGGPEAFF
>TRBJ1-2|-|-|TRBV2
CASSGGQNYGYTF
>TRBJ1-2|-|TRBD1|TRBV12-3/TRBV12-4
CASTPAGGYGYTF
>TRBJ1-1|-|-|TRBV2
CAKWYPPEAFF
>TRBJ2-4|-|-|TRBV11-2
CASSPETRGYGAKNIQYF
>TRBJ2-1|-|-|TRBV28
CASIAGGSHEQFF
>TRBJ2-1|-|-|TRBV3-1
CASSQASNEQFF
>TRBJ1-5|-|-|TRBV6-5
CASGSLPQHF
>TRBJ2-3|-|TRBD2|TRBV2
CASSEDPPSGFTDTQYF
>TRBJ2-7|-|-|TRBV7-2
CASSLPASYEQYF
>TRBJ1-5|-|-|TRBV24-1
CATEAYGAGPQHF
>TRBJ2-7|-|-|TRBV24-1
CATSAGAEQYF
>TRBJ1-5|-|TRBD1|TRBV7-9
CASSRAGQGGQPQHF
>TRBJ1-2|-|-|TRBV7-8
CASSLGGSNYGYTF
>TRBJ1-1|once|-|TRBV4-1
CASSQVNMNTEAFF
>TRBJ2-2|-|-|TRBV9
CASSVVVSANTGELFF
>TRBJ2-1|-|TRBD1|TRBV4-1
CASSQEGTGGGNEQFF
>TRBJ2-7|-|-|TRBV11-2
CASSVFKWTYEQYF
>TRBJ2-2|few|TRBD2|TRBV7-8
CASSAGTTNTGELFF
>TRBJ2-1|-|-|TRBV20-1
CSAMGNLGLQLDLNF
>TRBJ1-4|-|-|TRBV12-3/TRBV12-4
CASRQGSTNEKLFF
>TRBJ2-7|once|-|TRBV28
CASMKQFPYLWEQYF
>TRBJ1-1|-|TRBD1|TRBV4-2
CASSQDRAGTGKFEAFF
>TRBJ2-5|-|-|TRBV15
CATSRDSIRRGMVQETQYF
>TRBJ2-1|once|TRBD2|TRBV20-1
CSAPSGGEQFF
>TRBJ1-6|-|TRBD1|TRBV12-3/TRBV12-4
CASSFTAGTGDPLHF
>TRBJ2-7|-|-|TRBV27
CASTIGGTQYF
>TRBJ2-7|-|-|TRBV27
CASSWGRDYEQYF
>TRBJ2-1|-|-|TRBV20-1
CSARVDAGRHNEQFF
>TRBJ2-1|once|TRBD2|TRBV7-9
CASSFAGAREQFF
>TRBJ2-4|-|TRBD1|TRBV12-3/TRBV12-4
CASRPRDSYKNIQYF
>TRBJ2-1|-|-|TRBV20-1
CSAGGDSGEGEQFF
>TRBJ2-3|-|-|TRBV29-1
CSVDGGASTDTQYF
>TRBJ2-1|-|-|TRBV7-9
CASSSGGTGLVLDEQFF
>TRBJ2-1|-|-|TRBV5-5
CASSLVHNEQFF
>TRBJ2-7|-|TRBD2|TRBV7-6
CASSRPTSGSNEQYF
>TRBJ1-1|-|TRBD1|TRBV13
CASSPGQSMNTEAFF
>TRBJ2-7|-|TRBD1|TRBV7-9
CASNRPTGYSYEQYF
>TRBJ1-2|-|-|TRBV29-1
CSVEDQFKDLYGYTF
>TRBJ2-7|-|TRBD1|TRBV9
CASSEPPGTGNSNF
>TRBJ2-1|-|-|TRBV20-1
CSANYPGLVYNEQFF
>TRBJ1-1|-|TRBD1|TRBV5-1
CASSLGDRDTEAFF
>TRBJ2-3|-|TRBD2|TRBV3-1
CASSPHQREGGMTDTQYF
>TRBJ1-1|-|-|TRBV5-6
CASSSGGVAFF
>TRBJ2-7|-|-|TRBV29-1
CSVIGTATYEQYF
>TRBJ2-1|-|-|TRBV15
CATSRDSSAAVEQFF
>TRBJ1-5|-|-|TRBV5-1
CASSLDPRSGNQPQHF
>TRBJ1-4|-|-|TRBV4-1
CASSHREATNEKLFF
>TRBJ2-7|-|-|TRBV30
CAWATGEQYF
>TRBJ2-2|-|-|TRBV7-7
CASTPLTDRILSGELFF
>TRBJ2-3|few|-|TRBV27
CASSSDEDTQYF
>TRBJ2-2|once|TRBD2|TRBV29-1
CSVERGGTGELFF
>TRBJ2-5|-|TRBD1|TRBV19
CASSTPGGQMYQETQYF
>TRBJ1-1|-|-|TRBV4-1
CASSQEEGMNTEAFF
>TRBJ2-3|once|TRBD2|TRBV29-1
CSVEYGVTSGRGNTQYF
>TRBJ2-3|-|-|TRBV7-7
CASSLGPAGTDTQYF
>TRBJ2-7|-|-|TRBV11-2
CASTLVPTGDHYEQYF
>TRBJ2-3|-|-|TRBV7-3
CASSSGVSGADTQYF
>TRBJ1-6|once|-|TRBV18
CASSPEGNSPLHF